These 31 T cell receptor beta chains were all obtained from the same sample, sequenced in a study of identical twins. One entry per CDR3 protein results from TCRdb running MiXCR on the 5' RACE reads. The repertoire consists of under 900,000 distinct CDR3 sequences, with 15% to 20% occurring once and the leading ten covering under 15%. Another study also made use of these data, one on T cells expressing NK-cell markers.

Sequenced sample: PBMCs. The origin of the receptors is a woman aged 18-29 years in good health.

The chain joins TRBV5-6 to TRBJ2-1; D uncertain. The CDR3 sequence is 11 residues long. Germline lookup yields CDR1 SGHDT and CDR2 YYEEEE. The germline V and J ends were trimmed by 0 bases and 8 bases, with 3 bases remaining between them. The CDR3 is CASSLEHEQFF. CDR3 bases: TGTGCCAGCAGCTTGGAACATGAGCAGTTCTTC.

The CDR3 sequence: CASSRTGGLQGEQFF. For the CDR3, the DNA is TGTGCCAGCAGCCGAACAGGGGGCCTGCAGGGTGAGCAGTTCTTC. V gene TRBV12-3 or TRBV12-4 combines with J gene TRBJ2-1; 9 bases are shared with TRBD1. The CDR3 has 15 residues. With 6 bases clipped from V and 9 bases from J, the junction kept 12 bases outside the gene matches.

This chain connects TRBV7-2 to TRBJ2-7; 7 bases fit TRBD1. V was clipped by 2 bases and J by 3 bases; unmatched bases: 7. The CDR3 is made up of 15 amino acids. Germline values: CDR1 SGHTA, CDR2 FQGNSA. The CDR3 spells CASSLTRDSIYEQYF. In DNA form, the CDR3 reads TGTGCCAGCAGCTTAACCCGGGACAGCATCTACGAGCAGTACTTC. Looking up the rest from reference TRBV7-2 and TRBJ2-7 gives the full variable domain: GAGVSQSPSNKVTEKGKDVELRCDPISGHTALYWYRQSLGQGLEFLIYFQGNSAPDKSGLPSDRFSAERTGGSVSTLTIQRTQQEDSAVYLCASSLTRDSIYEQYFGPGTRLTVT.

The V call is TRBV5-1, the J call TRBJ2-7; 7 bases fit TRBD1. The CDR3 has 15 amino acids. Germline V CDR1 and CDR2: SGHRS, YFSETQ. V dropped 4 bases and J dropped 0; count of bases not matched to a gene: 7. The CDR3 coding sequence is TGCGCCAGCAGCGACCCGGGACAGAGCTCCTACGAGCAGTACTTC. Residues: CASSDPGQSSYEQYF.

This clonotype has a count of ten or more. The CDR3 nucleotides are TGCAGCGTTGACCCCAGCGGGGCCCCCTACGAGCAGTACTTC. Translation gives CSVDPSGAPYEQYF. V usage is TRBV29-1 and J usage is TRBJ2-7; 7 positions agree with TRBD2. CDR1 and CDR2 (germline): SQVTM, ANQGSEA. CDR3 size: 14 residues. Trimming removed 3 bases from V and 2 bases from J; junction bases left unmatched: 7.

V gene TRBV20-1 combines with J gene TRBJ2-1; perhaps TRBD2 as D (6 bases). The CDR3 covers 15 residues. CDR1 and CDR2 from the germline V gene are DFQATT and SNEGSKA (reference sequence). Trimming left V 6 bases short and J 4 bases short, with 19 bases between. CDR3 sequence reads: CSAPPGLGDYNEQFF. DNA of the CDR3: TGCAGTGCCCCGCCGGGACTGGGGGATTACAATGAGCAGTTCTTC.

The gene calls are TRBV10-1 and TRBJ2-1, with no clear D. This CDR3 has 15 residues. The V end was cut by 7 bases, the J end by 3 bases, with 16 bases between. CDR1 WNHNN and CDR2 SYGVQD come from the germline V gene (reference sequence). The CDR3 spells CASILSCRIYNEQFF. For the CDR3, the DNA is TGCGCCAGCATCCTATCGTGTCGGATCTACAATGAGCAGTTCTTC.

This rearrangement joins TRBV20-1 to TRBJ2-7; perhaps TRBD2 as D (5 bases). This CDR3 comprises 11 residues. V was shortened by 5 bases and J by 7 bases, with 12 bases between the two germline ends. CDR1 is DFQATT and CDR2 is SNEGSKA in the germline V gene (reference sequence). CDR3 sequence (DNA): TGCAGTGCTCCCCACGGCGGGGAGCAGTACTTC. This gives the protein CSAPHGGEQYF.

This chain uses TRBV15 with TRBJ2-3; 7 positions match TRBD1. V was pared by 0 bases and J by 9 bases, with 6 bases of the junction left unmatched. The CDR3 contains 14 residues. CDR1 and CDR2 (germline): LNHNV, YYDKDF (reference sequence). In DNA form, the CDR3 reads TGTGCCACCAGCAGAGATGGGACAGCGCGCACGCAGTATTTT. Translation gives CATSRDGTARTQYF.

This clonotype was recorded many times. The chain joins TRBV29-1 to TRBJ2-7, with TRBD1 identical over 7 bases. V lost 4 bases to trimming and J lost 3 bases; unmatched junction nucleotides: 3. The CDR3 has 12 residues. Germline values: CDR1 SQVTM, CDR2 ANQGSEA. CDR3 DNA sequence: TGCAGCGTTGGTCGGACAGGCTACGAGCAGTACTTC. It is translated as CSVGRTGYEQYF.

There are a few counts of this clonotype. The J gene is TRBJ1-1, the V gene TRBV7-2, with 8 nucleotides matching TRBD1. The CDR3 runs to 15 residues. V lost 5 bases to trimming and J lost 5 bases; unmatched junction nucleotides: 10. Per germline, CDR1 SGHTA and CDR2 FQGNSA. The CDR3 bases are TGTGCCAGCAGCGTTACTCAAGACAGGGGAACTGAAGCTTTCTTT. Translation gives CASSVTQDRGTEAFF.

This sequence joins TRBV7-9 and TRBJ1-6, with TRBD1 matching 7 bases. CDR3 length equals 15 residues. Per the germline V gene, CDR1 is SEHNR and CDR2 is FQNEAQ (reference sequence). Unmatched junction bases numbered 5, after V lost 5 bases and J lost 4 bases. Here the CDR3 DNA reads TGTGCCAGCAGCCACGGGACAGCTTATAATTCACCCCTCCACTTT. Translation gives CASSHGTAYNSPLHF. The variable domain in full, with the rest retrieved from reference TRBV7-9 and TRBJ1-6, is DTGVSQNPRHKITKRGQNVTFRCDPISEHNRLYWYRQTLGQGPEFLTYFQNEAQLEKSRLLSDRFSAERPKGSFSTLEIQRTEQGDSAMYLCASSHGTAYNSPLHFGNGTRLTVT.

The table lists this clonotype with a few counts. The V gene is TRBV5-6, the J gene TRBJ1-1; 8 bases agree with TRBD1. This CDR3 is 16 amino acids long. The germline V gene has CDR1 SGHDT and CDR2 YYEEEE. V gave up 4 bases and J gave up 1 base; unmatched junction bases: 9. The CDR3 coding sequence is TGTGCCAGCAGCCGAAGGACAGGGAATGGGAACACTGAAGCTTTCTTT. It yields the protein CASSRRTGNGNTEAFF.

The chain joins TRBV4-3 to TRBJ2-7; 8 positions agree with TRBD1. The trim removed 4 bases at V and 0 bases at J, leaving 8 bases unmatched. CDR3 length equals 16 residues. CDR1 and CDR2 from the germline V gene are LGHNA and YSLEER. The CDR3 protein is CASSRARTGNSYEQYF. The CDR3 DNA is TGCGCCAGCAGCCGAGCTCGGACAGGGAACTCCTACGAGCAGTACTTC.

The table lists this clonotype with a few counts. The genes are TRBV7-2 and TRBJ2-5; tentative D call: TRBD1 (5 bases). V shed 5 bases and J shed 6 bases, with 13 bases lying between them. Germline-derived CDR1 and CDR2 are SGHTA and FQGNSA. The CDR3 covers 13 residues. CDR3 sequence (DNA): TGTGCCAGCAGCCCGTCAGGGTACAAGACCCAGTACTTC. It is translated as CASSPSGYKTQYF.

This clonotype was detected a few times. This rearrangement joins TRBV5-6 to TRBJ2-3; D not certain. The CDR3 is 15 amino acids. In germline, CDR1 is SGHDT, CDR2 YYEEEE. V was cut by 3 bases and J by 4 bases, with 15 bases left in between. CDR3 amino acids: CASSYAQGVADTQYF. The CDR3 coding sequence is TGTGCCAGCAGCTACGCACAAGGTGTCGCAGATACGCAGTATTTT.

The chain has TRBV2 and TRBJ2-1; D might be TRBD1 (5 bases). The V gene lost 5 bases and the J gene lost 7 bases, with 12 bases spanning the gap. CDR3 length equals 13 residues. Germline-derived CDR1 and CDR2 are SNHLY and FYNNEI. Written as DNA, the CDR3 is TGTGCCAGCAGTTGGGGCCTAGGTAATGAGCAGTTCTTC. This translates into CASSWGLGNEQFF. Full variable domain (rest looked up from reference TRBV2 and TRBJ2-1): EPEVTQTPSHQVTQMGQEVILRCVPISNHLYFYWYRQILGQKVEFLVSFYNNEISEKSEIFDDQFSVERPDGSNFTLKIRSTKLEDSAMYFCASSWGLGNEQFFGPGTRLTVL.

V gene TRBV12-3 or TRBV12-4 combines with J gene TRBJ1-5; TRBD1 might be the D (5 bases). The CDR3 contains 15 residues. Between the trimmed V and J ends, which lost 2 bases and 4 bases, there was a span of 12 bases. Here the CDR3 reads CASSLSGQANQPQHF. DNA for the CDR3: TGTGCCAGCAGTTTATCGGGGCAGGCGAATCAGCCCCAGCATTTT.

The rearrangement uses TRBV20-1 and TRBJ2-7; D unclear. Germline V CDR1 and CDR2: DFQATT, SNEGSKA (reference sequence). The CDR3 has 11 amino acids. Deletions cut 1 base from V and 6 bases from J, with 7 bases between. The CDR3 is CSARVGGEQYF. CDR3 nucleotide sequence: TGCAGTGCTAGAGTTGGTGGCGAGCAGTACTTC.

The CDR3 spells CASSTGGGPSAKNIQYF. CDR3 DNA sequence: TGTGCCAGCAGCACCGGGGGGGGGCCCTCAGCCAAAAACATTCAGTACTTC. This chain links TRBV9 with TRBJ2-4, with 8 bases aligning to TRBD2. This CDR3 comprises 17 residues. Trimming took 4 bases from V and 0 from J; bases not matched to a gene: 9. Germline V CDR1 and CDR2: SGDLS, YYNGEE.

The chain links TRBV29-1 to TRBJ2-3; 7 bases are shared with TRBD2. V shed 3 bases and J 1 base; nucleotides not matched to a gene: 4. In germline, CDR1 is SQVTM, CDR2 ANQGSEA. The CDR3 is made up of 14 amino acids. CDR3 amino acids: CSVDPAGRTDTQYF. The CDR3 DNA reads TGCAGCGTTGATCCAGCGGGGCGCACAGATACGCAGTATTTT.

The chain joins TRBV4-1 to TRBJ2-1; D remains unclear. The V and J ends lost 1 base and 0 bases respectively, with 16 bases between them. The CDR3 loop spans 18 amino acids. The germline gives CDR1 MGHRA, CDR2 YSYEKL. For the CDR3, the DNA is TGCGCCAGCAGCCAAGGAGTCATGTCTAGTGGCTCCTACAATGAGCAGTTCTTC. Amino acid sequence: CASSQGVMSSGSYNEQFF.

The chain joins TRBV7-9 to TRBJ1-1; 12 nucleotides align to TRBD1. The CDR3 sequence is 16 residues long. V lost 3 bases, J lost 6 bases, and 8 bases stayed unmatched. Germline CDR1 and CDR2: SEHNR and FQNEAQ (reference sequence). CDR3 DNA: TGTGCCAGCAGCTTGGGTCTGGGACAGGGGGCTTCTGAAGCTTTCTTT. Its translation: CASSLGLGQGASEAFF.

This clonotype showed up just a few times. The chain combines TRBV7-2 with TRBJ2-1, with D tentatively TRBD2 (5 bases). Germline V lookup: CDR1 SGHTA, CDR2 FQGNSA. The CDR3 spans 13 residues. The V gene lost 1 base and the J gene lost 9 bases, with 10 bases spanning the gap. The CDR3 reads CASSLGFGVEQFF. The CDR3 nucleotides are TGTGCCAGCAGCTTAGGATTCGGGGTTGAGCAGTTCTTC. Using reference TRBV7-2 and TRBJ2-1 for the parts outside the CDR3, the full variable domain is GAGVSQSPSNKVTEKGKDVELRCDPISGHTALYWYRQSLGQGLEFLIYFQGNSAPDKSGLPSDRFSAERTGGSVSTLTIQRTQQEDSAVYLCASSLGFGVEQFFGPGTRLTVL.

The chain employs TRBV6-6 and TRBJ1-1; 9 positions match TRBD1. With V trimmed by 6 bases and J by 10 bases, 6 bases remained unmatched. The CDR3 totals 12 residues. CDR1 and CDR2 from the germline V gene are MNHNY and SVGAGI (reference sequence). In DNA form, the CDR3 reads TGTGCCAGCAGACCTTCGGACAGGGGAGCTTTCTTT. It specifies CASRPSDRGAFF.

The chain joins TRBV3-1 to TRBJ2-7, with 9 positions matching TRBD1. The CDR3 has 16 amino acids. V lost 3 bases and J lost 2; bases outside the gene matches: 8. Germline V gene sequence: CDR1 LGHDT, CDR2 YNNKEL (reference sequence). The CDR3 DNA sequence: TGTGCCAGCAGCCAGTACGGGACAGGGTCAACCTACGAGCAGTACTTC. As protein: CASSQYGTGSTYEQYF.

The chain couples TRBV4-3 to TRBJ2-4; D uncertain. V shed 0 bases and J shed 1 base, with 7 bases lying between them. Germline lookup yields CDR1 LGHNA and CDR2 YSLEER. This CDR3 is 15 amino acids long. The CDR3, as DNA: TGCGCCAGCAGCCAAGACGGGTGGGCCAAAAACATTCAGTACTTC. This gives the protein CASSQDGWAKNIQYF.

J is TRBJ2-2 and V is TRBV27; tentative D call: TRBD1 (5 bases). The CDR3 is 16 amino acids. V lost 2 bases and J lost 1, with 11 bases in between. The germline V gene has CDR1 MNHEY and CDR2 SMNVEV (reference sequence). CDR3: CASSLVGAKNTGELFF. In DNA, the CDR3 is TGTGCCAGCAGTTTAGTAGGGGCTAAGAACACCGGGGAGCTGTTTTTT.

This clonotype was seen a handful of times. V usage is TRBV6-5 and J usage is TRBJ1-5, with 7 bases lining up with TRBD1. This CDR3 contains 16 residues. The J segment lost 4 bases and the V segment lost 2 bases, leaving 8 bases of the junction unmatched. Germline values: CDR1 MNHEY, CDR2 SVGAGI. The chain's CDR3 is CASSYQRQGRNQPQHF. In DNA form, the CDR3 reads TGTGCCAGCAGTTACCAGCGACAGGGAAGGAATCAGCCCCAGCATTTT.

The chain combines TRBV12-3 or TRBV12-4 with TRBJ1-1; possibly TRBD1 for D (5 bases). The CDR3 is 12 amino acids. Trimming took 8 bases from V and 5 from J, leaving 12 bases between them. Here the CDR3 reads CASGVGGTEAFF. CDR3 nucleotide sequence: TGTGCCAGCGGAGTGGGGGGGACTGAAGCTTTCTTT.

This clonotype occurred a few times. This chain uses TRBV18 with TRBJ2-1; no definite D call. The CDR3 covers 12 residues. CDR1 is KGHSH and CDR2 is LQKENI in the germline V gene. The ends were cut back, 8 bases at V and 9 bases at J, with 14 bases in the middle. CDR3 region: CASGPGKPEQFF. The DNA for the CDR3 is TGTGCCAGCGGACCAGGCAAGCCTGAGCAGTTCTTC.